The clone carrying this T cell receptor beta chain was seen only once. This sample was taken from a study of blood T cells in healthy people across ages. PCR was performed a second time for about 7 to 11 cycles using a sample-barcoded 5' primer and a J-beta primer mix. TCRdb passed the 5' RACE reads through MiXCR, listing each CDR3 protein once. The sample shows roughly 2 million distinct CDR3 sequences, 49% of them seen only once. This CDR3 spans 14 amino acids. V was clipped by 5 bases and J by 2 bases; unmatched bases: 4. Germline lookup yields CDR1 SNHLY and CDR2 FYNNEI. The sample was blood. This clonotype was obtained from a woman aged 35 to 49 in good health. The chain links TRBV2 to TRBJ2-3; 7 bases agree with TRBD2. DNA for the CDR3: TGTGCCAGCAGTTCTAGCGGCCACACAGATACGCAGTATTTT. It encodes CASSSSGHTDTQYF.